The 3 T cell receptor beta chains given below trace back to one sample, sequenced in a study of OX40 agonist ivuxolimab in advanced cancers. Sequencing was performed with immunoSEQ multiplex PCR; in TCRdb, only in-frame clones are kept and a portion is missing. This sample has fewer than 65,000 clones, with 65% to 85% found just once. This specimen was CD4+ or CD8+ T cells sorted from blood, taken in a trial of the OX40 agonist ivuxolimab. The origin of the receptors is an adult with an advanced solid tumor such as melanoma, head and neck, liver or kidney cancer.

The V gene is TRBV30, the J gene TRBJ1-1, with a possible D match to TRBD1 (5 bases). V lost 7 bases and J 4 bases, leaving 16 bases between the germline ends. This CDR3 has 13 residues. The V gene's germline CDR1 is GTSNPN and CDR2 SVGIG (reference sequence). The CDR3: CASNTQGITEAFF. In DNA, the CDR3 is TGTGCCTCCAACACCCAGGGAATCACTGAAGCTTTCTTT.

This sequence joins TRBV19 and TRBJ2-7, with 8 bases identical to TRBD1. Germline CDR1 and CDR2: LNHDA and SQIVND (reference sequence). V gave up 10 bases and J gave up 1 base; unmatched junction bases: 9. This CDR3 region has 14 residues. Written as DNA, the CDR3 is TGTGCCACTCGCCGACAGGGGTCTTCCTACGAGCAGTACTTC. It translates to CATRRQGSSYEQYF.

V is TRBV11-3 and J is TRBJ2-5; perhaps TRBD2 as D (5 bases). There are 15 residues in the CDR3. V lost 1 base to trimming and J lost 2 bases, with 11 bases between them. Germline CDR1 and CDR2: SGHNT and YENEEA. DNA of the CDR3: TGTGCCAGCAGCTTAGGTGCTAGCCTACAAGAGACCCAGTACTTC. It encodes CASSLGASLQETQYF.